These T cell receptor beta chains were read from a single sample in a study of blood T cell repertoires in COVID-19. Data came from immunoSEQ multiplex PCR; TCRdb stores just in-frame clones and leaves some out. The repertoire consists of 200,000 to 250,000 clones, with roughly 75% occurring once and the leading ten covering around 5.1%. The specimen was peripheral blood. These receptors were taken from an older woman with acute or convalescent COVID-19. The conserved cysteine and the conserved F or W are not part of the CDR3 here. Clone sizes are given selectively: once, few, many, or a class where the clone is expanded.

V: TRBV5-1; size: few; J: TRBJ2-5; CDR3: ASSASGYGETQY
V: TRBV29-1; size: NA; J: TRBJ1-4; CDR3: SVEGPGGDEKLF
V: TRBV28; size: NA; J: TRBJ1-1; CDR3: ASSYPRQGNEAF
V: TRBV3-1/TRBV3-2; size: NA; J: TRBJ2-2; CDR3: ASSQDITGELF
V: TRBV14; size: many; J: TRBJ1-1; CDR3: ASSPWDSMNTEAF
V: TRBV29-1; size: NA; J: TRBJ2-1; CDR3: SVLGGRAADEQF
V: TRBV5-1; size: NA; J: TRBJ2-7; CDR3: ASSLLDAQGDEQY
V: TRBV18; size: NA; J: TRBJ2-3; CDR3: ASSPPASGSNTDTQY
V: TRBV28; size: many; J: TRBJ1-2; CDR3: ASSLGSVRGIGYT
V: TRBV3-1/TRBV3-2; size: NA; J: TRBJ1-6; CDR3: ASSLLPRENSPLH
V: TRBV29-1; size: NA; J: TRBJ1-2; CDR3: SVRQAYGYT
V: TRBV2; size: NA; J: TRBJ2-1; CDR3: ASSEVGTSGSNEQF
V: TRBV5-1; size: few; J: TRBJ1-1; CDR3: ASSLQGMNTEAF
V: TRBV2; size: NA; J: TRBJ1-2; CDR3: ASSEGGGQLTYGYT
V: TRBV18; size: NA; J: TRBJ2-2; CDR3: ASSPWTVNTGELF
V: TRBV7-3; size: NA; J: TRBJ1-6; CDR3: ASSPNGGGLSPLH
V: TRBV27; size: NA; J: TRBJ1-5; CDR3: ASSLWPPAASLQPQH
V: TRBV28; size: NA; J: TRBJ1-6; CDR3: ASSLGGQFGSPLH
V: TRBV27; size: NA; J: TRBJ1-6; CDR3: ASSTPRQGSNSPLH
V: TRBV30; size: NA; J: TRBJ1-1; CDR3: AWSPGTGGTEAF
V: TRBV4-1; size: NA; J: TRBJ2-2; CDR3: ASSQDPSGSFGELF
V: TRBV7-6; size: NA; J: TRBJ1-1; CDR3: ASSSPLGVVTEAF
V: TRBV27; size: NA; J: TRBJ1-5; CDR3: ASSGQDSNQPQH
V: TRBV7-9; size: NA; J: TRBJ1-3; CDR3: ASSLSPKSGVSGNTIY
V: TRBV5-1; size: NA; J: TRBJ2-7; CDR3: ASSLSVASGNHEQY
V: TRBV18; size: NA; J: TRBJ1-1; CDR3: ASSPLDMNTEAF
V: TRBV18; size: once; J: TRBJ1-1; CDR3: ASSPSFQGYTEAF
V: TRBV18; size: NA; J: TRBJ2-3; CDR3: ASSLGQPDTQY
V: TRBV19; size: few; J: TRBJ1-4; CDR3: ASLGRGQGREKLF
V: TRBV5-4; size: NA; J: TRBJ2-1; CDR3: ASSRTSGSENNEQF
V: TRBV24-1; size: NA; J: TRBJ2-2; CDR3: ATSDLGTGGPTGELF
V: TRBV15; size: few; J: TRBJ2-1; CDR3: ATRRGSTVNEQF
V: TRBV11-2; size: NA; J: TRBJ1-1; CDR3: ASSLAGNTEAF
V: TRBV4-1; size: NA; J: TRBJ1-1; CDR3: ASSQGPPNRGRGTEAF
V: TRBV29-1; size: NA; J: TRBJ2-7; CDR3: SVVGGSGGEGDEQY
V: TRBV3-1/TRBV3-2; size: NA; J: TRBJ1-5; CDR3: ASSPFGGGPTDSNQPQH
V: TRBV28; size: NA; J: TRBJ2-5; CDR3: ASSLLLAVQETQY
V: TRBV19; size: NA; J: TRBJ1-1; CDR3: ASSNLGGRTEAF
V: TRBV27; size: many; J: TRBJ1-2; CDR3: ASSRQGNYGYT
V: TRBV2; size: once; J: TRBJ2-7; CDR3: ASSDPPGDYEQY
V: TRBV10-3; size: NA; J: TRBJ1-1; CDR3: AISEAGSEAF
V: TRBV5-1; size: NA; J: TRBJ2-1; CDR3: ASSLGLASPFHYNEQF
V: TRBV28; size: NA; J: TRBJ2-7; CDR3: ASRTSGRDYEQY
V: TRBV5-1; size: few; J: TRBJ2-4; CDR3: ASSLGPVTLAKNIQY
V: TRBV7-9; size: NA; J: TRBJ2-3; CDR3: ASSYLAGVEDTQY
V: TRBV28; size: NA; J: TRBJ2-2; CDR3: ASSLDRGQTGELF
V: TRBV27; size: NA; J: TRBJ2-1; CDR3: ASSTRRADSYNEQF